This passage covers 26 T cell receptor beta chains from one sample sequenced in a study of sequential checkpoint blockade in melanoma. Treatment defined: randomized to nivolumab then ipilimumab (arm A) or the reverse (arm B). Profiling relied on immunoSEQ multiplex PCR, and the TCRdb table lists in-frame clones only, not all of them. The sample has approximately 8,400 clones, around 60% seen once. Sequenced material: CD8+ T cells sorted from blood (inferred from file names), taken from a patient given nivolumab and ipilimumab in sequence. The receptor source for this set is a human patient with melanoma. Some clones in this sample may be carry-over from other donors' samples.

There are a few counts of this clone. The CDR3 DNA is TGTGCCAGCAGCGTATCCTACGAGCAGTACTTC. Translating it yields CASSVSYEQYF. This chain connects TRBV7-2 to TRBJ2-7, with unresolved D. CDR3 length equals 11 residues. In germline, CDR1 is SGHTA, CDR2 FQGNSA. V lost 5 bases and J lost 1, with 3 bases in between.

The genes are TRBV15 and TRBJ2-7, with D maybe TRBD1 (5 bases). Germline values: CDR1 LNHNV, CDR2 YYDKDF (reference sequence). The V end lost 1 base, the J end lost 0 bases, and 13 bases lay between the germline ends. The CDR3 is made up of 16 amino acids. CDR3 in amino acids: CATSRVLMGPSYEQYF. The CDR3 bases are TGTGCCACCAGCAGAGTCTTAATGGGGCCCTCCTACGAGCAGTACTTC.

In its sample, this clone was seen a few times. A far larger clone is a single base away, which makes a read error likely. This chain joins TRBV5-6 and TRBJ1-3, with D uncertain. V gave up 4 bases and J gave up 2 bases, with 19 bases separating them. The CDR3 covers 17 residues. From germline, CDR1 is SGHDT and CDR2 YYEEEE. The CDR3 DNA reads TGTGCCAGCAGCCAACGGTACGGAGGCAGGACTGGAAACACCATATATTTT. It translates to CASSQRYGGRTGNTIYF.

The table lists this clone with a few counts. This chain joins TRBV4-2 and TRBJ1-2; D is perhaps TRBD1 (6 bases). V was trimmed by 0 bases and J by 8 bases, leaving 13 bases between them. CDR1 and CDR2 (germline): LGHNA, YNFKEQ. The CDR3 is 14 residues long. The DNA for the CDR3 is TGTGCCAGCAGCCAAGATCTGACAGGCTCGGGCTACACCTTC. Amino acids: CASSQDLTGSGYTF.

The rearrangement joins TRBV25-1 to TRBJ2-5; possibly TRBD1 for D (6 bases). The end of the DNA aligns better with TRBJ2-7, so the J call may be wrong. The CDR3 extends over 17 amino acids. The germline gives CDR1 MGHDK, CDR2 SYGVNS. The DNA for the CDR3 is TGTGCCAGCAGTGCAGGGACAACCGGGTGGGCTCCCTACGAGCAGTACTTC. Protein: CASSAGTTGWAPYEQYF.

Only a few counts were recorded for this clone. The chain recombines TRBV7-9 with TRBJ1-3, with D unresolved. The germline gives CDR1 SEHNR, CDR2 FQNEAQ (reference sequence). This CDR3 is built from 13 residues. V lost 4 bases and J 6 bases, leaving 10 bases between the germline ends. This CDR3 is CASSSPLKNTIYF. The CDR3 DNA reads as TGTGCCAGCAGCTCGCCACTTAAAAACACCATATATTTT.

The chain recombines TRBV7-8 with TRBJ2-1; 8 nucleotides match TRBD2. The CDR3 consists of 13 residues. The junction had 8 bases not matched to a gene; V was cut back by 3 bases and J by 13 bases. Per germline, CDR1 SGHVS and CDR2 FQNEAQ. The CDR3 loop is CASSFRGGLLQFF. CDR3 DNA: TGTGCCAGCAGCTTTCGCGGGGGGCTTCTCCAGTTCTTC.

V is TRBV29-1 and J is TRBJ2-1; 8 positions match TRBD2. Germline V gene sequence: CDR1 SQVTM, CDR2 ANQGSEA. After removal of 1 base from V and 7 bases from J, the junction contained 3 bases not matched to a gene. The CDR3 spans 13 residues. The CDR3 DNA reads as TGCAGCGTTGAAGGGCGGGGGGAAAATGAGCAGTTCTTC. This gives the protein CSVEGRGENEQFF.

The gene calls are TRBV5-4 and TRBJ1-2, with TRBD1 matching 9 bases. The CDR3 is made up of 14 amino acids. Germline loops: CDR1 SGHNT, CDR2 YYREEE (reference sequence). The V segment lost 2 bases and the J segment 4 bases; nucleotides outside the gene matches: 3. The CDR3 bases are TGTGCCAGCAGCTTAGGGGACAGGGTCTATGGCTACACCTTC. Its translation is CASSLGDRVYGYTF.

The chain couples TRBV2 to TRBJ1-5; 7 bases line up with TRBD1. Germline CDR1 SNHLY, CDR2 FYNNEI. The length of the CDR3 is 13 residues. V gave up 5 bases and J gave up 5 bases; unmatched junction bases: 3. The CDR3 DNA is TGTGCCAGCAGTTCGGACAGGTATCAGCCCCAGCATTTT. Translated: CASSSDRYQPQHF.

This chain connects TRBV27 to TRBJ1-1; D uncertain. The CDR3 sequence is 11 residues long. V was trimmed by 5 bases and J by 1 base, leaving 2 bases between them. Germline-derived CDR1 and CDR2 are MNHEY and SMNVEV (reference sequence). CDR3 DNA sequence: TGTGCCAGCAGTCAGAACACTGAAGCTTTCTTT. Translated: CASSQNTEAFF.

The V and J genes are TRBV27 and TRBJ1-5; D remains unclear. V lost 4 bases and J 3 bases, leaving 10 bases between the germline ends. Germline loops: CDR1 MNHEY, CDR2 SMNVEV (reference sequence). This CDR3 comprises 14 residues. CDR3 region: CASSWAPFNQPQHF. The CDR3 nucleotides are TGTGCCAGCAGTTGGGCACCCTTCAATCAGCCCCAGCATTTT.

V and J are TRBV27 and TRBJ2-7; the match to TRBD2 covers 9 bases. The CDR3 length is 15 residues. V shed 3 bases and J 2 bases; nucleotides not matched to a gene: 5. Looked up from germline, CDR1 is MNHEY and CDR2 is SMNVEV (reference sequence). The CDR3 DNA sequence: TGTGCCAGCAGTTTGGGCGGGGGGGCAGCCTACGAGCAGTACTTC. Translation: CASSLGGGAAYEQYF.

This clone was counted between two and nine times. The rearrangement links TRBV14 to TRBJ2-6, with a possible D match to TRBD1 (5 bases). The CDR3 consists of 18 residues. The V and J ends lost 1 base and 3 bases respectively, with 16 bases between them. CDR1 SGHDN and CDR2 FVKESK come from the germline V gene. The CDR3 sequence: CASSQASWPGNGANVLTF. The DNA for the CDR3 is TGTGCCAGCAGCCAAGCGTCGTGGCCAGGGAATGGGGCCAACGTCCTGACTTTC.

CDR3 in amino acids: CASSLSRGTEAFF. Here the CDR3 DNA reads TGTGCCAGCAGCTTGAGCAGGGGCACTGAAGCTTTCTTT. This chain connects TRBV5-5 to TRBJ1-1; maybe TRBD1 (6 bases). Per germline, CDR1 SGHKS and CDR2 YYEKEE (reference sequence). The CDR3 is made up of 13 amino acids. V was shortened by 1 base and J by 4 bases, with 8 bases between the two germline ends.

The chain has TRBV18 and TRBJ1-1; 7 bases match TRBD1. The trim removed 0 bases at V and 0 bases at J, leaving 10 bases unmatched. CDR3 length equals 18 residues. In germline, CDR1 is KGHSH, CDR2 LQKENI. The CDR3 here is CASSPPFRTGGLNTEAFF. CDR3 bases: TGTGCCAGCTCACCACCGTTTAGGACAGGTGGCTTGAACACTGAAGCTTTCTTT.

The V gene is TRBV6-5, the J gene TRBJ2-7; TRBD1 matches at 8 bases. Germline CDR1 is MNHEY and CDR2 is SVGAGI. V trimming: 9 bases; J trimming: 3 bases; junction bases outside the gene matches: 4. The CDR3 runs 12 residues. CDR3 region: CASLQGDYEQYF. The CDR3 bases are TGTGCCAGTCTACAGGGGGACTACGAGCAGTACTTC.

In its sample, this clone was seen a few times. The gene calls are TRBV4-2 and TRBJ1-1, with TRBD1 matching over 8 bases. The CDR3 has 14 amino acids. The germline V gene encodes CDR1 LGHNA and CDR2 YNFKEQ. Losses at the gene ends were 4 bases for V and 3 bases for J; bases not matched to a gene: 4. The CDR3 DNA is TGTGCCAGCAGCCTATCGACAGGGGACACTGAAGCTTTCTTT. This translates into CASSLSTGDTEAFF.

This clone was seen a few times. This chain links TRBV5-6 with TRBJ1-2, with TRBD1 identical over 8 bases. The CDR3 length is 13 residues. J gave up 8 bases and V 4 bases, and 7 bases lay outside the gene matches. CDR1 and CDR2 from the germline V gene are SGHDT and YYEEEE. The CDR3: CASSRQGTKGYTF. Here the CDR3 DNA reads TGTGCCAGCAGCAGACAGGGGACTAAAGGCTACACCTTC.

This clone has only a few counts. This CDR3 is CASSFGASEAFF. The CDR3 DNA reads TGTGCCAGCAGCTTTGGGGCCAGTGAAGCTTTCTTT. The chain carries TRBV13 and TRBJ1-1, with D possibly matching TRBD1 (5 bases). CDR3 length: 12 amino acids. Germline V gene sequence: CDR1 PRHDT, CDR2 FYEKMQ (reference sequence). V was pared by 3 bases and J by 7 bases, with 9 bases between.

This clone was observed a few times. This chain links TRBV7-9 with TRBJ1-1; D gene unclear. CDR1 and CDR2 (germline): SEHNR, FQNEAQ (reference sequence). The CDR3 is 13 amino acids. Trimming cost V 7 bases and J 1 base, with 10 bases left between them. CDR3 in amino acids: CASTPRWNTEAFF. Here the CDR3 DNA reads TGTGCCAGCACCCCCCGGTGGAACACTGAAGCTTTCTTT.

In its sample, this clone was seen a few times. The rearrangement joins TRBV5-8 to TRBJ1-3, with TRBD1 matching over 7 bases. This CDR3 region has 15 residues. Germline lookup yields CDR1 SGHTS and CDR2 YDEGEE. Trimming removed 3 bases from V and 5 bases from J; junction bases left unmatched: 8. CDR3 in DNA: TGTGCCAGCAGCTCTTCTCCGACAGGGAGAAACACCATATATTTT. This encodes CASSSSPTGRNTIYF.

The rearrangement links TRBV16 to TRBJ2-7, with 12 positions matching TRBD1. Trimming took 0 bases from V and 7 from J; bases not matched to a gene: 4. CDR3 length: 15 residues. Germline CDR1 and CDR2: KGHSY and FQNENV. In DNA, the CDR3 is TGTGCCAGCAGCCAATCGGGGACAGGGGGCGTTGAGCAGTACTTC. Translated: CASSQSGTGGVEQYF.

This clone was seen a few times. The chain has TRBV2 and TRBJ2-7; D is perhaps TRBD2 (6 bases). The germline V and J ends were trimmed by 6 bases and 3 bases, with 18 bases remaining between them. Germline CDR1 is SNHLY and CDR2 is FYNNEI. The CDR3 contains 15 residues. CDR3 DNA sequence: TGTGCCAGCAGCTTTCGGGACTGGGGGGACTACGAGCAGTACTTC. Protein product: CASSFRDWGDYEQYF. The variable domain in full, completed from reference TRBV2 and TRBJ2-7, reads EPEVTQTPSHQVTQMGQEVILRCVPISNHLYFYWYRQILGQKVEFLVSFYNNEISEKSEIFDDQFSVERPDGSNFTLKIRSTKLEDSAMYFCASSFRDWGDYEQYFGPGTRLTVT.

This clone appeared a single time. This chain connects TRBV6-5 to TRBJ2-1, with 7 bases aligning to TRBD2. The junction had 7 bases not matched to a gene; V was cut back by 2 bases and J by 9 bases. The CDR3 sequence is 14 residues long. Germline-derived CDR1 and CDR2 are MNHEY and SVGAGI. CDR3 coding DNA: TGTGCCAGCAGTTACAGCGGGACGAGGAGTGAGCAGTTCTTC. Translating gives CASSYSGTRSEQFF.

The V gene is TRBV6-5, the J gene TRBJ2-7; TRBD1 matches at 10 bases. V was clipped by 6 bases and J by 3 bases; unmatched bases: 5. Per the germline V gene, CDR1 is MNHEY and CDR2 is SVGAGI. The CDR3 extends over 14 amino acids. CDR3 sequence: CASRLGQGIYEQYF. In DNA form, the CDR3 reads TGTGCCAGCAGACTGGGACAGGGGATCTACGAGCAGTACTTC.